The source of this TCR beta chain is a study of T-cell memory formation after mild COVID-19. There are a few counts of this clonotype. The CDR3 runs 16 residues. Trimming removed 1 base at V and 0 bases at J, with 10 bases between. Germline values: CDR1 SGHRS, CDR2 YFSETQ. TCRdb re-derived calls from the 5' RACE reads in MiXCR, one entry per CDR3 protein. The sample carries 300,000 or so distinct CDR3 sequences, about 16% recorded once. The rearrangement joins TRBV5-1 to TRBJ1-4; D call uncertain. The origin of this receptor is a man between 18 and 35 years old who had mild COVID-19 (a few samples of this study predate the infection). Cell type and time point are not known. Sequencing was done on a sample of PBMCs or a T cell subset sorted from them (not recorded which). The CDR3: CASSLSRMATNEKLFF. Written as DNA, the CDR3 is TGCGCCAGCAGCTTGTCCCGTATGGCAACTAATGAAAAACTGTTTTTT.